This T cell receptor beta chain was identified during a study of T cells in Graves' hyperthyroidism and ophthalmopathy. Authors of the study amplified TCR beta CDR3 regions from RNA transcripts. Using the HTBI primer set, a first-round RT-PCR was run on the TCR CDR3. In TCRdb, the multiplex PCR reads were re-called with MiXCR into one record per CDR3 protein. The sample carries hundreds of thousands of distinct CDR3 sequences, roughly 15% recorded once. General study results and limits: A model built on 13 V-J features separated ophthalmopathy from stable hyperthyroidism. Most thyroid clonotypes that were expanded above 0.001 also turned up in blood.

Only a few counts were recorded for this clonotype. Its target is not known. Every diagnosis used clinical symptoms, serum thyroxine and TRAb, thyroid ultrasound and orbital computed tomography. With 4 bases clipped from V and 5 bases from J, the junction kept 15 bases outside the gene matches. Germline V gene sequence: CDR1 SGHNT, CDR2 YYREEE (reference sequence). The CDR3 is made up of 16 amino acids. The chain links TRBV5-4 to TRBJ2-7; 7 bases align to TRBD1. Sequencing was carried out using blood. The sequence came from a woman aged 45-60 years with Graves' ophthalmopathy. The CDR3 protein is CASSIGTVPSLDEQYF. As DNA, the CDR3 is TGTGCCAGCAGCATCGGGACAGTTCCATCCTTGGACGAGCAGTACTTC.